This TCR beta chain was sequenced for a study of T cell responses to AZD1222 COVID-19 vaccine. The overall study: Second doses were pooled across both intervals (about 4 or about 12 weeks).

Findings of the study overall: Nearly half of spike-specific TCRs reportedly go after variant regions that carry no mutations.

CDR3 size: 16 residues. Germline V lookup: CDR1 SGHNT, CDR2 YYREEE (reference sequence). A note on this clone: Antigen unknown. A read error may produce the germline difference seen at one junction end.

TCRdb keeps only in-frame clones here, not all; method: immunoSEQ multiplex PCR. Counted here are approximately 60,000 clones, around 84% occurring once; the ten biggest clones make up around 18%. The clonotype originates from an adult in good health. Sequencing used peripheral blood, obtained on day 0 of AZD1222 vaccination. The chain is built from TRBV5-4 and TRBJ1-2; D might be TRBD1 (5 bases). Here the CDR3 reads CASTPGGNGYTPTSGF. The CDR3 DNA is TGTGCCAGCACCCCCGGGGGTAATGGCTACACCCCGACTTCGGGTTTC.